The source of this T cell receptor (beta chain) is a study of shared clonotypes between healthy human individuals. Study overall: Each donor contributed plates that comprised three CD4 naive, three CD4 memory, two CD8 naive and one CD8 memory. General study points: Memory subsets generally showed smaller estimated richness than naive subsets did.

In the CD4+ fraction, cells were divided into CD45RA+ naive and CD45RA-negative memory subsets. Regarding this clone: Its antigen remains unknown.

The test was conducted at deep level. The repertoire was sequenced with immunoSEQ multiplex PCR; TCRdb's copy has only in-frame clones and lacks some. The data contain over a million clones, roughly 80% of them singletons. CDR1 and CDR2 (germline): MNHNY, SVGAGI (reference sequence). The CDR3 has 14 residues. The ends were cut back, 2 bases at V and 0 bases at J, with 5 bases in the middle. The specimen sequenced was memory CD4+ T cells sorted from blood. The subset is: CD45RA-negative fraction. This receptor was obtained from a man younger than 30 in good health. V usage is TRBV6-6 and J usage is TRBJ1-5; D call uncertain. The CDR3 DNA sequence: TGTGCCAGCAGTTACGGTGGTAGCAATCAGCCCCAGCATTTT. Residues: CASSYGGSNQPQHF.